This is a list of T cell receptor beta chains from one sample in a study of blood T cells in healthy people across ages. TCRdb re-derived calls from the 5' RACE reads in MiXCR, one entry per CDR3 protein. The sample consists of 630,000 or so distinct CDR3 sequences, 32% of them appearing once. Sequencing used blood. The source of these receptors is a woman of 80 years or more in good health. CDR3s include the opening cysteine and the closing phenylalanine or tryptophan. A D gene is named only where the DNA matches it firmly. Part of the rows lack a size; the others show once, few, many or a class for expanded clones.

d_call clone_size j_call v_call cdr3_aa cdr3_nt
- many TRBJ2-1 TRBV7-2 CASSPSSFGEQFF TGTGCCAGCAGCCCCTCGTCTTTCGGCGAGCAGTTCTTC
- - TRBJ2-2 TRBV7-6 CASSLVSRGGELFF TGTGCCAGCAGCTTAGTTTCGCGGGGCGGGGAGCTGTTTTTT
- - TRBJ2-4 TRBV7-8 CASSFDQVANIQYF TGTGCCAGCAGCTTCGATCAAGTAGCAAACATTCAGTACTTC
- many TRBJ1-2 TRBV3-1 CASRSSNNYGYTF TGTGCCAGCCGATCCAGTAACAACTATGGCTACACCTTC
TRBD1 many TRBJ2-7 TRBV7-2 CASSVTGDSPYEQYF TGTGCCAGCAGCGTCACAGGGGATAGTCCCTACGAGCAGTACTTC
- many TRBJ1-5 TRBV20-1 CSARSGSYSNQPQHF TGCAGTGCTAGGTCAGGATCCTATAGCAATCAGCCCCAGCATTTT
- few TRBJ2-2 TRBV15 CATSRDRQATKNTGELFF TGTGCCACCAGCAGAGATCGCCAGGCGACTAAGAACACCGGGGAGCTGTTTTTT
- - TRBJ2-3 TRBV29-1 CSVAGLTTDTQYF TGCAGCGTTGCTGGTCTCACCACAGATACGCAGTATTTT
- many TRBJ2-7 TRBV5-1 CASSPKGSPSYEQYF TGCGCCAGCAGCCCCAAAGGTTCTCCCTCCTACGAGCAGTACTTC
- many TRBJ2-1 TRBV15 CATSVSGGSYNEQFF TGTGCCACCAGCGTTAGCGGTGGCTCCTACAATGAGCAGTTCTTC
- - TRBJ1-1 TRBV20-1 CSAPGGANTEAFF TGCAGCGCACCGGGGGGGGCGAACACTGAAGCTTTCTTT
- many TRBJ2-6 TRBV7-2 CASSSNRGGANVLTF TGTGCCAGCAGTTCAAATCGGGGTGGGGCCAACGTCCTGACTTTC
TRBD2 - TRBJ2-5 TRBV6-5 CASSYRSWWQTSGPQETQYF TGTGCCAGCAGTTATAGATCTTGGTGGCAGACTAGCGGTCCTCAAGAGACCCAGTACTTC
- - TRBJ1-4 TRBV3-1 CASSQGANEKLFF TGTGCCAGCAGCCAAGGGGCAAATGAAAAACTGTTTTTT
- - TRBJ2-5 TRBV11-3 CASSPRRGDGTQYF TGTGCCAGCAGCCCCCGCCGGGGCGACGGGACCCAGTACTTC
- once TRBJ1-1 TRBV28 CASSTPGGGEAFF TGTGCCAGCAGTACTCCCGGGGGCGGTGAAGCTTTCTTT
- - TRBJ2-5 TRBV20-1 CSARQLGRETQYF TGCAGTGCTAGACAGTTAGGGCGAGAGACCCAGTACTTC
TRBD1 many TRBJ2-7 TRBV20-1 CSASHAGTGGIYEQYF TGCAGTGCTAGTCACGCCGGGACAGGGGGCATTTACGAGCAGTACTTC
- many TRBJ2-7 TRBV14 CASSQDPGRGFGEQYF TGTGCCAGCAGCCAAGATCCCGGACGGGGTTTCGGGGAGCAGTACTTC
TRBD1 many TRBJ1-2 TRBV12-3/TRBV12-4 CASSENRGPRGYTF TGTGCCAGCAGTGAAAACAGGGGACCTCGAGGCTACACCTTC
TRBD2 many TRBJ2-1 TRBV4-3 CASSRDVASGGNNEQFF TGCGCCAGCAGCCGCGACGTTGCGAGCGGGGGAAACAATGAGCAGTTCTTC
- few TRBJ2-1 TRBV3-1 CASSPPTDNEQFF TGTGCCAGCAGCCCGCCCACCGACAATGAGCAGTTCTTC
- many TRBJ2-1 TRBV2 CASNNRVGGGEQFF TGTGCCAGCAATAACAGGGTAGGGGGGGGTGAGCAGTTCTTC
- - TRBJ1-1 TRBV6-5 CASSYAGENTEAFF TGTGCCAGCAGTTACGCGGGGGAGAACACTGAAGCTTTCTTT
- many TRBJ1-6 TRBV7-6 CASSLNPQGGLSPLHF TGTGCCAGCAGCTTAAACCCTCAGGGTGGATTATCACCCCTCCACTTT
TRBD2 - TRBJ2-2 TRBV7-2 CASSLSGGGDTGELFF TGTGCCAGCAGCTTAAGCGGCGGGGGGGACACCGGGGAGCTGTTTTTT
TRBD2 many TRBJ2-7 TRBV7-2 CASSPSGGSSYEQYF TGTGCCAGCAGCCCCAGCGGGGGGAGCTCCTACGAGCAGTACTTC
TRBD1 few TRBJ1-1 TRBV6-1 CASSVGTGRTEAFF TGTGCCAGCAGTGTAGGGACAGGGAGGACTGAAGCTTTCTTT
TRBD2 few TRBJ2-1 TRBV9 CASSVLADNEQFF TGTGCCAGCAGCGTACTAGCGGACAATGAGCAGTTCTTC
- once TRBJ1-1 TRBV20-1 CSARDRNTEAFF TGCAGTGCTAGGGACAGAAACACTGAAGCTTTCTTT
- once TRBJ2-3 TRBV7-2 CASSSGQVGTDTQYF TGTGCCAGCAGCTCTGGCCAAGTGGGAACAGATACGCAGTATTTT
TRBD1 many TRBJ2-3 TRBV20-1 CSARQGGTDTQYF TGCAGTGCTCGACAGGGTGGCACAGATACGCAGTATTTT
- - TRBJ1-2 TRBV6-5 CATSRDSQSNYGYTF TGTGCCACCAGCAGAGATTCACAGAGTAACTATGGCTACACCTTC
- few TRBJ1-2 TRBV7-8 CASSLLRSTNYGYTF TGTGCCAGCAGCTTACTGAGGTCCACTAACTATGGCTACACCTTC
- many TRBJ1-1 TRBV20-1 CSAPPGAGGEAFF TGCAGTGCTCCCCCAGGGGCGGGAGGTGAAGCTTTCTTT
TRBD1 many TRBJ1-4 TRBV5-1 CASSLHPFRTGGDEKLFF TGCGCCAGCAGCTTACACCCCTTCCGGACAGGCGGAGACGAAAAACTGTTTTTT
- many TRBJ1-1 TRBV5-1 CASSLGRRLQAFF TGCGCCAGCAGCTTGGGTCGGAGGCTCCAAGCTTTCTTT
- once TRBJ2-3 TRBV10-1 CASSEGIGSTDTQYF TGCGCCAGCAGTGAGGGGATCGGGAGCACTGATACGCAGTATTTT
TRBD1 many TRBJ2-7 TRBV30 CARRDRGRHEQYF TGTGCCCGAAGGGACAGGGGGAGACACGAGCAGTACTTC
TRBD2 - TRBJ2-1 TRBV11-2 CVSSLVDSGSYNEQFF TGTGTCAGCAGCTTAGTAGATAGCGGGTCTTACAATGAGCAGTTCTTC
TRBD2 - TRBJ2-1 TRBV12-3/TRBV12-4 CASSEAGDEQFF TGTGCCAGCTCGGAAGCGGGGGATGAGCAGTTCTTC
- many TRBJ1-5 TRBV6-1 CASSPEGTPHQPQHF TGTGCCAGCAGCCCCGAAGGGACACCCCATCAGCCCCAGCATTTT